A selection of T cell receptor beta chains follows, all from one sample in a study of tumor-infiltrating lymphocytes in primary liver carcinoma. TCRdb itself ran the multiplex PCR reads through MiXCR, one entry per CDR3 protein. The sample carries over 250,000 distinct CDR3 sequences, about 50% recorded once. Material: peripheral blood. Every receptor here comes from a woman in her 30s with primary liver carcinoma and hepatitis B virus infection. The CDR3 runs from the conserved cysteine through the conserved F or W. D genes are given only for firm matches. Some rows mark clone size as missing; the rest say once, few, many or name a class of expanded clone.

size,J,V,D,DNA,CDR3
-,TRBJ1-5,TRBV12-3/TRBV12-4,-,TGTGCCAGCACGCGGTGCTGGCAGCCCCAGCATTTT,CASTRCWQPQHF
once,TRBJ2-5,TRBV7-8,-,TGTGCCAGCAGCTTAGGGCTGGAGACCCAGTACTTC,CASSLGLETQYF
-,TRBJ2-3,TRBV5-6,-,TGTACCAGCAGCGGCTCCCGGGAGACCTTATATACACAGTATTTT,CTSSGSRETLYTQYF
once,TRBJ2-3,TRBV24-1,TRBD1,TGTGCCACCAGTGAACCGGACAGGGAATCCGATAGGCAGTATTTT,CATSEPDRESDRQYF
-,TRBJ2-5,TRBV12-3/TRBV12-4,-,TGTGCCAGCAGTCCCGGGATAAGAGAAGAGACCCACTACTTC,CASSPGIREETHYF
-,TRBJ2-7,TRBV28,-,TGTGCCACCAGTTTGAGCCTGAGCTCCTACGAGCAGTACTTC,CATSLSLSSYEQYF
-,TRBJ2-7,TRBV30,-,TGTGCCTGGAGTCCTCATAGTAATTCACGAGAGCAGTACTTC,CAWSPHSNSREQYF
-,TRBJ2-7,TRBV11-2,-,TGTGCCAGCCGCTCTATCCGAGACTACCCAGGCGAGCAGTACTTC,CASRSIRDYPGEQYF
-,TRBJ2-2,TRBV6-5,-,TGTGCCAGCAGTAGAGAGATCGATGCCACCGGGGAGCTGTTTTTT,CASSREIDATGELFF
-,TRBJ1-1,TRBV4-1,TRBD1,TGCGCCAGCAGCCAAGAAAATCGACAGGGATTGGGCACTGAAGCTTCATTT,CASSQENRQGLGTEASF
many,TRBJ1-1,TRBV29-1,-,TGCAGCGTTAGGGACGGAGGGGCCACTGAAGCTTTCTTT,CSVRDGGATEAFF
-,TRBJ2-6,TRBV6-5,-,TGTGCCAGCAGTTACCCTTACTCCGGGGCCAACGTCCTGACTTTC,CASSYPYSGANVLTF
many,TRBJ2-3,TRBV4-2,TRBD2,TGTGCCAGCAGCCAAGAGCTAACGCGGGGGGGGACAGATACGCAGTATTTT,CASSQELTRGGTDTQYF
-,TRBJ2-3,TRBV11-2,-,TGTGCCAGCAGCTTACTAGTGTGCACAGATACGCAATATTTT,CASSLLVCTDTQYF
-,TRBJ2-7,TRBV10-3,-,TGTGCCGTCAGTGAGACAATCAATCGCTACGAGCAGTACTTC,CAVSETINRYEQYF
-,TRBJ2-7,TRBV29-1,-,TGCAGCGTTGCCAGGACTCTAGTCCACGAGCAGTACTTC,CSVARTLVHEQYF
-,TRBJ2-1,TRBV11-2,TRBD2,TGTGTCAGCAGCTTAGAGTGTGGACTAGCGGAAAACAAGGACACCTACAATGAGCAGTTCTTC,CVSSLECGLAENKDTYNEQFF
-,TRBJ1-5,TRBV12-3/TRBV12-4,-,TGTGCCAGCAGTACAGGGTTTGCTCAGCCCCAGCATTTT,CASSTGFAQPQHF
many,TRBJ2-1,TRBV11-2,TRBD1,TGTGCCAGCAGCCATACAGGGGGTTCATCAGCTGAGCAGTTCTTC,CASSHTGGSSAEQFF
-,TRBJ1-5,TRBV7-9,-,TGTGCCAGCAGCTTCGGGGTAAGCAATCAGCCCCAGCATTTT,CASSFGVSNQPQHF
-,TRBJ1-1,TRBV11-3,-,TGTGCCAGCAGCTTCGACCGGGACGTCGCTGAAGTCTTCTTT,CASSFDRDVAEVFF
many,TRBJ2-3,TRBV12-3/TRBV12-4,-,TGTGCCAGCAGCAGGGACACGGGCGGTGTGACAGATACGCAGTATTTT,CASSRDTGGVTDTQYF
-,TRBJ1-2,TRBV14,-,TGTGCCAGCAGCCAGTCCGGGACAATAGCTAACTATGGCTACACCTTC,CASSQSGTIANYGYTF
medium-sized,TRBJ2-3,TRBV6-1,-,TGTGCCAGCAGTGAGGGGGTAGTGGATACGCAGTATTTT,CASSEGVVDTQYF
-,TRBJ2-2,TRBV14,-,TGTGCCAGCAGCGCAGAGTACACCGGGGAGCTGTTTTTT,CASSAEYTGELFF
-,TRBJ2-7,TRBV10-3,-,TGTGCCATCAGTGAGTCGACTCTGGGCAGCCTGAAGCAGTACTTC,CAISESTLGSLKQYF
-,TRBJ2-1,TRBV12-3/TRBV12-4,TRBD2,TGTGCCAGCAGTTTACCGACCGCGGGAGGGCCGTTCGACCTCTACAATGAGCAGTCCTTC,CASSLPTAGGPFDLYNEQSF
many,TRBJ2-2,TRBV29-1,TRBD2,TGCAGCGCGACTAGCGGGAGGGCCTCCCTCACCGGGGAGCTGTTTTTT,CSATSGRASLTGELFF
-,TRBJ2-2,TRBV5-1,-,TGCACCAGCAGCTTGACTGGCAGGCCCAACACCGGGGAGCTGTTTTTT,CTSSLTGRPNTGELFF
many,TRBJ2-3,TRBV11-3,-,TGTGCCAGCAGCTTAGGGCGGGACACTTCCTCCACAGATACGCAGTATTTT,CASSLGRDTSSTDTQYF
-,TRBJ2-1,TRBV4-3,-,TGCGCCAGCAGCCAAGAAGAGAGGTTTCCCCACCTTTACAATGAGCAGTTCTTC,CASSQEERFPHLYNEQFF
-,TRBJ1-5,TRBV28,TRBD1,TGTGCCAGCAGGCCGGACAGGGCCCAGCCCCAGCATTTT,CASRPDRAQPQHF
few,TRBJ1-4,TRBV6-6,-,TGTGCCAGCAGTTATAGCACAACTAATGAAAAACTGTTTTTT,CASSYSTTNEKLFF
once,TRBJ1-1,TRBV6-6,-,TGTGCCAGCAGCCGCGGGGGGCAGGAAGCTTTCTTT,CASSRGGQEAFF
-,TRBJ1-5,TRBV10-2,-,TGCGCCAGCAATGATGAGACACCCAATCAGCCCCAGCATTTT,CASNDETPNQPQHF
-,TRBJ2-1,TRBV11-2,TRBD2,TGTGTCAGCAGCTCCTGGACTAGCGGGAGATGGCAGTTCTTC,CVSSSWTSGRWQFF
many,TRBJ1-3,TRBV29-1,-,TGCAGCGTCCAACACTACCAGGGATCTGGAAACACCATATATTTT,CSVQHYQGSGNTIYF
-,TRBJ2-3,TRBV11-2,-,TGTGCCAGGACCTCCCCGGTGCCCACAGATACGCAGTATTTT,CARTSPVPTDTQYF
many,TRBJ2-1,TRBV29-1,TRBD2,TGCAGCGTTGAAGGAGCCGTACTAGCGGGGAATGAGCAGTTCTTC,CSVEGAVLAGNEQFF
-,TRBJ1-3,TRBV7-8,TRBD1,TGTGCCAGCAGCCTAGGACAGGGGGCGACCTCTGGAAACACCATATATTTT,CASSLGQGATSGNTIYF
-,TRBJ2-1,TRBV12-3/TRBV12-4,-,TGTGCCAGCAGCCGATCGACAGATACGGGCGATGAGCAGTTCTTC,CASSRSTDTGDEQFF
-,TRBJ2-7,TRBV7-9,TRBD2,TGTACCAGCAGCCATGGGCTAGCGGGACGGTCCGACGAGCAGTACTTC,CTSSHGLAGRSDEQYF
few,TRBJ1-5,TRBV5-6,-,TGTGCCAGCAGCTTGGGGGGACTGCATCAGCCCCAGCATTTT,CASSLGGLHQPQHF
-,TRBJ1-6,TRBV11-2,-,TGTGCCAGCAGCGAGTCGCGAAGGGTCAGTTCACCCCTCCACTTT,CASSESRRVSSPLHF
many,TRBJ1-1,TRBV11-1,TRBD1,TGTGCCAGCAGCCACAGGGGCGCTTGGTCTGAAGCTTTCTTT,CASSHRGAWSEAFF
few,TRBJ2-6,TRBV6-1,-,TGTGCCAGCAGTGAAAATTTCCCCCTCTGGGCCAACGTCCTGACTTTC,CASSENFPLWANVLTF
-,TRBJ2-7,TRBV28,-,TGTGCCAGCAGTCCCGCCGGACAGTTACCCTACGAGCAGTACTTC,CASSPAGQLPYEQYF
-,TRBJ2-2,TRBV7-9,-,TGTGCCGGAACGGGAGATCTTCCCGGGGAGCTGTTTTTT,CAGTGDLPGELFF
-,TRBJ2-1,TRBV7-4,TRBD1,TGTGCCAGCATAGGACAGGAGAAAGGGGCCTACAATGAGCAGTTCTTC,CASIGQEKGAYNEQFF
-,TRBJ1-1,TRBV12-3/TRBV12-4,-,TGTGCCAGCAGTGAGGCGGGACGCCTGAACACTGAAGCTTTCTTT,CASSEAGRLNTEAFF
few,TRBJ2-4,TRBV5-5,TRBD1,TGTGCCAGCAGCACGGGACAGGGATTTAGCATTCAGTACTTC,CASSTGQGFSIQYF
many,TRBJ1-2,TRBV11-2,-,TGTGCCAGCAGCTTAGGACAGAGACTTGGCTACACCTTC,CASSLGQRLGYTF
-,TRBJ2-4,TRBV28,TRBD2,TGTGCCAGCAGTCCCTGGACTAGCGGGATCAAAAACATTCAGTACTTC,CASSPWTSGIKNIQYF